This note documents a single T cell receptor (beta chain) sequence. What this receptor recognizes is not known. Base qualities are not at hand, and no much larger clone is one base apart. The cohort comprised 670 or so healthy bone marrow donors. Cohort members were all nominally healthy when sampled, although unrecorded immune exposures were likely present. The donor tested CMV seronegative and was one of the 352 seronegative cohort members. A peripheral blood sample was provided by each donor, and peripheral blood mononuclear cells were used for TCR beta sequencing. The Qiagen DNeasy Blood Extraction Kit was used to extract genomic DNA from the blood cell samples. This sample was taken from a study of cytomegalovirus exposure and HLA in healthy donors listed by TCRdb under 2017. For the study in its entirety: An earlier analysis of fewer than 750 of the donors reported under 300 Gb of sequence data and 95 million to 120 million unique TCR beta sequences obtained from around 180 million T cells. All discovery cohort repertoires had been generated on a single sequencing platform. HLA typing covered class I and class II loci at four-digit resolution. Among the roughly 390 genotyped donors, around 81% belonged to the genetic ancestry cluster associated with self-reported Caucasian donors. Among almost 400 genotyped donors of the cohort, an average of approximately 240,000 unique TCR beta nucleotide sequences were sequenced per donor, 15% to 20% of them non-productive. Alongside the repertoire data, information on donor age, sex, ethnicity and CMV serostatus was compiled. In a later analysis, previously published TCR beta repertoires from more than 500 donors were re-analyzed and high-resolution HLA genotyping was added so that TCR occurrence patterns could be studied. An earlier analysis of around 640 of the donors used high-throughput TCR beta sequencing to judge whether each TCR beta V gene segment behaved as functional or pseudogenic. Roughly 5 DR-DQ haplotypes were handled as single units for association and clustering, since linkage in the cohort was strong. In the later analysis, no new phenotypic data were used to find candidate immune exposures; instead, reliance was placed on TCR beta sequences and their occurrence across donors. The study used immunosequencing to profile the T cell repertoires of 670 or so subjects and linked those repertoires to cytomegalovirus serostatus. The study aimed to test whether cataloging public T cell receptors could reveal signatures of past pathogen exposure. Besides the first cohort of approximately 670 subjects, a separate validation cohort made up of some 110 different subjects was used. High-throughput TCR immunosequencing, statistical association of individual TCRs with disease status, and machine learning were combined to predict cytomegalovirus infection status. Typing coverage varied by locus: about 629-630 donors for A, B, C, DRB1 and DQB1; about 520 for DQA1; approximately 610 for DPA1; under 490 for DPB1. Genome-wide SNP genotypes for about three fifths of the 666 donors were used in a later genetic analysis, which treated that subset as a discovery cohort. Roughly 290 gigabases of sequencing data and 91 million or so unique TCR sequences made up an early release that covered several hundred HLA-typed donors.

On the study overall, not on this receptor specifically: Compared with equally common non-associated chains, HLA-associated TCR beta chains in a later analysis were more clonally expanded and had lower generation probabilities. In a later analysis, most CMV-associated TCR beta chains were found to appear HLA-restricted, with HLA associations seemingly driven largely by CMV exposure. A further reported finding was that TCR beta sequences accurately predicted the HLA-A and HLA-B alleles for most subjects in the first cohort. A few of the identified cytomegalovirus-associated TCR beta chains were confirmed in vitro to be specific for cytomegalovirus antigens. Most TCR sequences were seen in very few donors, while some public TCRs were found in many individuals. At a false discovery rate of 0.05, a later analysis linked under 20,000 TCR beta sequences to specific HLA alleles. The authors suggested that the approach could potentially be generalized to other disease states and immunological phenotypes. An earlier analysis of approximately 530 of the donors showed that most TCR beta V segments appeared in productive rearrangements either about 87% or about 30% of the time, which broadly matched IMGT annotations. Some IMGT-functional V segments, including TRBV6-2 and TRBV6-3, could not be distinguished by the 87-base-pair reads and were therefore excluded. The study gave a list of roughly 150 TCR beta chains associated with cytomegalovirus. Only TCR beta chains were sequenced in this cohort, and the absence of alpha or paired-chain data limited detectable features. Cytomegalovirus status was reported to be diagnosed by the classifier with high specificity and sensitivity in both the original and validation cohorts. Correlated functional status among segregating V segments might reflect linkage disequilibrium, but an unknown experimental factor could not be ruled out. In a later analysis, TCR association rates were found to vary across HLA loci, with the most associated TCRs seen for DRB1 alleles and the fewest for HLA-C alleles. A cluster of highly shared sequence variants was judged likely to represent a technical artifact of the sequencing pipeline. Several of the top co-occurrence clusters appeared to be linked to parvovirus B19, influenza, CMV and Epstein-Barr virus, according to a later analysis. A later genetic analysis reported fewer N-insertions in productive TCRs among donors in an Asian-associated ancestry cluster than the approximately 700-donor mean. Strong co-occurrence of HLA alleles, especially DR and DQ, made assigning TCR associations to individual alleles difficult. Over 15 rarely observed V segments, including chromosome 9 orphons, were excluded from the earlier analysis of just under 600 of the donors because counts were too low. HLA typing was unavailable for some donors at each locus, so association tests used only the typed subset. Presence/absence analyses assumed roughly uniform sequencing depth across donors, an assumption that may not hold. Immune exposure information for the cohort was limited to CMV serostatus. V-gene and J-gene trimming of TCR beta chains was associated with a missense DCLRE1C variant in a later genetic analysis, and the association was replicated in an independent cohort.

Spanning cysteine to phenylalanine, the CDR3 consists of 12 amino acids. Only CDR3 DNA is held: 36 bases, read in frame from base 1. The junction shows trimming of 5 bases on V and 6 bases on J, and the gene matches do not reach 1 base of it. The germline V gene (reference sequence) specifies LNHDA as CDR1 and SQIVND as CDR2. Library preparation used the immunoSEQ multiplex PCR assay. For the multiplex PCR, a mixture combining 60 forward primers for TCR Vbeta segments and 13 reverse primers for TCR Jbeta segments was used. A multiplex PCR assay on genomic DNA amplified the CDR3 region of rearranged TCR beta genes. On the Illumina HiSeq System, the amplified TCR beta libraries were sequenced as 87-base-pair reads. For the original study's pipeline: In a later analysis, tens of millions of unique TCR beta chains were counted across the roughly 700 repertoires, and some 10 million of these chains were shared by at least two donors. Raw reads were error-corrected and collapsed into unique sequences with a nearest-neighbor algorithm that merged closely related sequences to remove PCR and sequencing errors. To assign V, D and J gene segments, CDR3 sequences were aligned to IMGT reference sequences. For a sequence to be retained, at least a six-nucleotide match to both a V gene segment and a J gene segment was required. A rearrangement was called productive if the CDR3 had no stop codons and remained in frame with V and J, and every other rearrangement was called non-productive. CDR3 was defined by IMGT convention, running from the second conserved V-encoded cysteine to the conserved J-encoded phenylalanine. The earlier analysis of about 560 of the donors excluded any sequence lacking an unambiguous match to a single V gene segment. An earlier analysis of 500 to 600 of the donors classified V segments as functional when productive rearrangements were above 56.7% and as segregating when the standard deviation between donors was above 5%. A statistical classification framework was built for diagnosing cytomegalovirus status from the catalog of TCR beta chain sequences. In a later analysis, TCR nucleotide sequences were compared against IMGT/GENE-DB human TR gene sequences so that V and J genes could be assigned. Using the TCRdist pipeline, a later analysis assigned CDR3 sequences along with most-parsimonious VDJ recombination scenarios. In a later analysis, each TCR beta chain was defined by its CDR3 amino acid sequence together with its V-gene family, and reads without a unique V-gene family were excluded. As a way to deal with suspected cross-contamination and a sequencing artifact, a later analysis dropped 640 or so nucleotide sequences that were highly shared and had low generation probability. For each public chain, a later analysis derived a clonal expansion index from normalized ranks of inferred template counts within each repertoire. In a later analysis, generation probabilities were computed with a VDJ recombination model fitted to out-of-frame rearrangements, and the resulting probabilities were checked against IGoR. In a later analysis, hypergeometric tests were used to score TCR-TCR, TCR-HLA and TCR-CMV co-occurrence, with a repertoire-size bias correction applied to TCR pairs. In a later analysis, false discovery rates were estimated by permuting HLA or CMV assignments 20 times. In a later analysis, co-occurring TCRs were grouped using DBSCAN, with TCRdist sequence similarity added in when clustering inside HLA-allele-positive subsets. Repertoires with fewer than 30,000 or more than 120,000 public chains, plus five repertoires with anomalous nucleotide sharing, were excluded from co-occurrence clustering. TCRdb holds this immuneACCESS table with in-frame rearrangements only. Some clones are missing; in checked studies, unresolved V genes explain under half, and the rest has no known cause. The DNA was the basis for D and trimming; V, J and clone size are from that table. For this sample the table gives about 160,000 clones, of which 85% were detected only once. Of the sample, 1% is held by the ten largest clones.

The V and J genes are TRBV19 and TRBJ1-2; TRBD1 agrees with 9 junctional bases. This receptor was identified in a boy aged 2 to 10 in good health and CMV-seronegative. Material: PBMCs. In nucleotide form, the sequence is TGTGCCAGTAGTGGGACAGGGCATGGCTACACCTTC. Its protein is CASSGTGHGYTF. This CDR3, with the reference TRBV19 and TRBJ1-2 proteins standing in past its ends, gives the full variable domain DGGITQSPKYLFRKEGQNVTLSCEQNLNHDAMYWYRQDPGQGLRLIYYSQIVNDFQKGDIAEGYSVSREKKESFPLTVTSAQKNPTAFYLCASSGTGHGYTFGSGTRLTVV.